Each of the 18 T cell receptor beta chains below was sequenced from the same sample in a study of cytomegalovirus exposure and HLA in healthy donors. In the PCR, 60 Vbeta and 13 Jbeta primers were used. Measured with immunoSEQ multiplex PCR; TCRdb has only the in-frame clones, and not every one. The repertoire includes some 120,000 clones, roughly 82% of them detected once, and roughly 10% sits in the top ten. The material sequenced was PBMCs. All receptors derive from a male donor in good health and CMV-seropositive.

The chain is built from TRBV6-5 and TRBJ1-3, with 7 bases lining up with TRBD1. The CDR3 length is 13 residues. The ends lost 9 bases at V and 4 bases at J; junction bases unmatched: 6. Germline lookup yields CDR1 MNHEY and CDR2 SVGAGI. CDR3 sequence reads: CASHDRVGNTIYF. CDR3 in DNA: TGTGCCAGTCACGACAGGGTGGGAAACACCATATATTTT.

This rearrangement joins TRBV27 to TRBJ2-1; a possible D gene is TRBD2 (5 bases). Trimming cost V 4 bases and J 8 bases, with 18 bases left between them. Germline V gene lookup returns CDR1 MNHEY and CDR2 SMNVEV (reference sequence). The CDR3 is 15 amino acids. The CDR3 region is CASSSNREIAYEQFF. The CDR3 DNA follows: TGTGCCAGCAGTTCTAATCGGGAAATCGCTTATGAGCAGTTCTTC.

The rearrangement uses TRBV30 and TRBJ2-5; 8 positions agree with TRBD1. With the DNA end fitting TRBJ2-7 better, the J assignment may be wrong. The CDR3 is 13 amino acids. CDR1 is GTSNPN and CDR2 is SVGIG in the germline V gene (reference sequence). This CDR3 is CAWSVGTGYEQYF. CDR3 bases: TGTGCCTGGAGTGTTGGGACAGGCTACGAGCAGTACTTC.

The rearrangement uses TRBV9 and TRBJ2-2; TRBD2 aligns across 8 bases. CDR3 length: 18 amino acids. With V trimmed by 3 bases and J by 7 bases, 17 bases remained unmatched. CDR1 SGDLS and CDR2 YYNGEE come from the germline V gene. CDR3 DNA sequence: TGTGCCAGCAGCGCCCTACCGGGGGGGGGATCGTCGGGCGGGGAGCTGTTTTTT. It encodes CASSALPGGGSSGGELFF.

This clone was counted between two and nine times. V is TRBV4-2 and J is TRBJ1-6; the D gene is possibly TRBD1 (5 bases). From germline, CDR1 is LGHNA and CDR2 YNFKEQ. The CDR3 length is 16 residues. V was trimmed by 0 bases and J by 7 bases, leaving 13 bases between them. CDR3 sequence: CASSQEEAGLNSPLHF. The CDR3 region has the DNA TGTGCCAGCAGCCAAGAAGAGGCAGGGCTCAATTCACCCCTCCACTTT.

V gene TRBV2 combines with J gene TRBJ2-5, with TRBD2 matching over 10 bases. Germline CDR1 SNHLY, CDR2 FYNNEI. Germline trimming cut 5 bases from V and 5 bases from J; bases unmatched to any gene: 8. This CDR3 contains 15 residues. The CDR3 sequence: CASSSGRGPGETQYF. In DNA, the CDR3 is TGTGCCAGCAGTAGCGGGAGGGGGCCGGGGGAGACCCAGTACTTC. The complete variable domain, with remaining parts taken from reference TRBV2 and TRBJ2-5, reads EPEVTQTPSHQVTQMGQEVILRCVPISNHLYFYWYRQILGQKVEFLVSFYNNEISEKSEIFDDQFSVERPDGSNFTLKIRSTKLEDSAMYFCASSSGRGPGETQYFGPGTRLLVL.

CDR3 nucleotides: TGTGCCAGCAGTGAATCGGCGGGAGGTTACCTCTCCTACGAGCAGTACTTC. This gives the protein CASSESAGGYLSYEQYF. The gene calls are TRBV6-1 and TRBJ2-5, with 8 bases fitting TRBD2. The better agreement between TRBJ2-7 and the DNA end casts doubt on the J call. Germline V gene lookup returns CDR1 MNHNS and CDR2 SASEGT. The CDR3 has 17 residues.

V gene TRBV18 combines with J gene TRBJ1-2; tentative D call: TRBD1 (5 bases). The CDR3 totals 12 residues. Germline V CDR1 and CDR2: KGHSH, LQKENI. The germline V and J ends were trimmed by 0 bases and 7 bases, with 6 bases remaining between them. CDR3 sequence: CASSPPGGGYTF. CDR3 DNA sequence: TGTGCCAGCTCACCACCCGGGGGTGGCTACACCTTC.

The V gene is TRBV5-1, the J gene TRBJ2-7; 8 bases line up with TRBD2. The CDR3 has 16 residues. Looked up from germline, CDR1 is SGHRS and CDR2 is YFSETQ. V gave up 0 bases and J gave up 3 bases; unmatched junction bases: 8. CDR3 DNA sequence: TGCGCCAGCAGCTTGGGCGCTCTAGCGGGCCGCTACGAGCAGTACTTC. Translation: CASSLGALAGRYEQYF.

This clone was detected a few times. This rearrangement joins TRBV7-2 to TRBJ2-5; D gene unclear. V was pared by 1 base and J by 0 bases, with 9 bases between. The CDR3 spans 15 residues. The germline gives CDR1 SGHTA, CDR2 FQGNSA. This chain's CDR3 is CASSLVGAYQETQYF. CDR3 in DNA: TGTGCCAGCAGCTTAGTGGGCGCCTACCAAGAGACCCAGTACTTC. Looking up the rest from reference TRBV7-2 and TRBJ2-5 gives the full variable domain: GAGVSQSPSNKVTEKGKDVELRCDPISGHTALYWYRQSLGQGLEFLIYFQGNSAPDKSGLPSDRFSAERTGGSVSTLTIQRTQQEDSAVYLCASSLVGAYQETQYFGPGTRLLVL.

The gene calls are TRBV19 and TRBJ1-5, with 9 bases lining up with TRBD1. The CDR3 contains 15 residues. Germline loops: CDR1 LNHDA, CDR2 SQIVND (reference sequence). V lost 4 bases, J lost 3 bases, and 4 bases stayed unmatched. CDR3 DNA sequence: TGTGCCAGTAGTACGGGACAGGGAAACAATCAGCCCCAGCATTTT. Amino acids: CASSTGQGNNQPQHF. Based on the CDR3 plus reference TRBV19 and TRBJ1-5, the full variable domain is DGGITQSPKYLFRKEGQNVTLSCEQNLNHDAMYWYRQDPGQGLRLIYYSQIVNDFQKGDIAEGYSVSREKKESFPLTVTSAQKNPTAFYLCASSTGQGNNQPQHFGDGTRLSIL.

The table lists this clone with a count of one. At one end, the junction sequence differs from germline, possibly due to a read error. The V call is TRBV7-9, the J call TRBJ1-2, with D possibly TRBD1 on 6 matching bases. This CDR3 has 16 residues. Germline CDR1 SEHNR, CDR2 FQNEAQ (reference sequence). Here the CDR3 DNA reads TGTTCCAGCAGCTTAGGTCAGCTCGGGACACTTTATGGCTACACCTTC. It is translated as CSSSLGQLGTLYGYTF.

The J gene is TRBJ2-5, the V gene TRBV5-4; TRBD2 agrees at 10 bases. Per germline, CDR1 SGHNT and CDR2 YYREEE (reference sequence). J gave up 10 bases and V 2 bases, and 5 bases lay outside the gene matches. The CDR3 contains 13 residues. The CDR3 loop is CASSFGSSGSQYF. Here the CDR3 DNA reads TGTGCCAGCAGCTTTGGATCTAGCGGGAGCCAGTACTTC. Full variable domain (missing parts from reference TRBV5-4 and TRBJ2-5): ETGVTQSPTHLIKTRGQQVTLRCSSQSGHNTVSWYQQALGQGPQFIFQYYREEENGRGNFPPRFSGLQFPNYSSELNVNALELDDSALYLCASSFGSSGSQYFGPGTRLLVL.

As DNA, the CDR3 is TGTGCCAGCAGCCCCGAGCGGGAGTCGTACAATGAGCAGTTCTTC. This codes for CASSPERESYNEQFF. The chain employs TRBV7-9 and TRBJ2-1; 8 bases are a match to TRBD2. The J segment lost 4 bases and the V segment lost 5 bases, leaving 7 bases of the junction unmatched. Germline CDR1 reads SEHNR; CDR2 reads FQNEAQ (reference sequence). This CDR3 has 15 amino acids. Supplemented by reference TRBV7-9 and TRBJ2-1, the full variable domain reads DTGVSQNPRHKITKRGQNVTFRCDPISEHNRLYWYRQTLGQGPEFLTYFQNEAQLEKSRLLSDRFSAERPKGSFSTLEIQRTEQGDSAMYLCASSPERESYNEQFFGPGTRLTVL.

The chain has TRBV14 and TRBJ2-1; 7 bases agree with TRBD2. Looked up from germline, CDR1 is SGHDN and CDR2 is FVKESK. Unmatched junction bases numbered 4, after V lost 1 base and J lost 4 bases. This CDR3 is 15 amino acids long. CDR3 amino acids: CASSQVAGAYNEQFF. For the CDR3, the DNA is TGTGCCAGCAGCCAAGTCGCGGGAGCTTACAATGAGCAGTTCTTC.

The chain links TRBV9 to TRBJ1-5; D is possibly TRBD1 (6 bases). Germline assignment: CDR1 SGDLS and CDR2 YYNGEE. This CDR3 has 14 amino acids. V was pared by 4 bases and J by 7 bases, with 15 bases between. The CDR3 is CASSQQGRGQPQHF. The CDR3 coding sequence is TGTGCCAGCAGCCAACAGGGAAGAGGGCAGCCCCAGCATTTT.

This chain connects TRBV7-8 to TRBJ2-1, with 8 bases matching TRBD1. The CDR3 has 13 residues. Germline CDR1 reads SGHVS; CDR2 reads FQNEAQ. The V gene end was trimmed by 4 bases and the J gene end by 5 bases; junction bases not matched to a gene: 1. This CDR3 is CASSSDRDNEQFF. In DNA form, the CDR3 reads TGTGCCAGCAGCTCGGACAGGGACAATGAGCAGTTCTTC.

The chain combines TRBV6-5 with TRBJ2-3; 9 nucleotides agree with TRBD2. Trimming at V came to 2 bases and at J to 3 bases, leaving 3 bases not matched to a gene. The CDR3 runs 15 residues. Germline loops: CDR1 MNHEY, CDR2 SVGAGI. CDR3 bases: TGTGCCAGCAGTTACCTAGCGGGAAGGACAGATACGCAGTATTTT. Translating gives CASSYLAGRTDTQYF.